Listed here are 10 T cell receptor beta chains from one sample, sequenced in a study of CD4 T cells in relation to SARS-CoV-2 and coronaviruses. The assay was immunoSEQ multiplex PCR, and TCRdb's table has in-frame clones only and misses some. The sample has about 36,000 clones, 77% seen once. The antigens these receptors bind are not known. Sequences were obtained from memory CD4+ T cells from PBMCs, cultured in vitro. These receptors were collected from an adult with COVID-19.

The chain employs TRBV13 and TRBJ2-7; a weak D match, TRBD1 (5 bases). V was pared by 4 bases and J by 7 bases, with 23 bases between. The CDR3 loop spans 16 amino acids. Germline V gene data show CDR1 as PRHDT and CDR2 as FYEKMQ (reference sequence). In DNA, the CDR3 is TGTGCCAGCAGCTCGAAAACAGGTCTCCACGGTTGGGAGCAGTACTTC. Its translation: CASSSKTGLHGWEQYF.

The chain employs TRBV20-1 and TRBJ2-1, with TRBD1 identical over 9 bases. The CDR3 consists of 14 residues. Germline values: CDR1 DFQATT, CDR2 SNEGSKA (reference sequence). V lost 4 bases, J lost 4 bases, and 5 bases stayed unmatched. The CDR3 is CSANEDRGYNEQFF. DNA for the CDR3: TGCAGTGCTAATGAGGACAGGGGTTACAATGAGCAGTTCTTC.

V and J are TRBV3-1 (or the pseudogene TRBV3-2) and TRBJ2-1; TRBD2 might be the D (5 bases). The CDR3 covers 15 residues. Per germline, CDR1 LGHDT and CDR2 YNNKEL (reference sequence). Deletions cut 0 bases from V and 7 bases from J, with 13 bases between. The CDR3 region is CASSQEALAYNEQFF. CDR3 bases: TGTGCCAGCAGCCAAGAAGCTTTAGCGTATAATGAGCAGTTCTTC.

The chain joins TRBV28 to TRBJ1-4; no clear D gene. The germline CDR1 and CDR2 sequences are MDHEN and SYDVKM. V shed 1 base and J shed 4 bases, with 13 bases lying between them. CDR3 size: 16 residues. CDR3 amino acids: CASSLSSGFYNEKLFF. The DNA of the CDR3 is TGTGCCAGCAGTTTATCGTCAGGCTTTTATAATGAAAAACTGTTTTTT.

The chain recombines TRBV2 with TRBJ1-5, with D possibly being TRBD1 (6 bases). The CDR3 totals 14 residues. Germline CDR1 reads SNHLY; CDR2 reads FYNNEI. V was clipped by 5 bases and J by 7 bases, with 15 bases between them. The CDR3 protein is CASSLLQGSQPQHF. Here the CDR3 DNA reads TGTGCCAGCAGTCTCCTTCAGGGGAGCCAGCCCCAGCATTTT.

The count of this clone is one. The rearrangement joins TRBV7-2 to TRBJ2-1; possible D gene TRBD2, 6 bases. The V end lost 0 bases, the J end lost 4 bases, and 16 bases lay between the germline ends. CDR1 is SGHTA, CDR2 FQGNSA, per germline. This CDR3 has 17 amino acids. The CDR3 region is CASSLAELAAGYNEQFF. Here the CDR3 DNA reads TGTGCCAGCAGCTTAGCAGAACTAGCCGCAGGATACAATGAGCAGTTCTTC.

The J gene is TRBJ2-5, the V gene TRBV2; the D gene is possibly TRBD2 (6 bases). The CDR3 is made up of 15 amino acids. The V gene lost 3 bases and the J gene lost 5 bases, with 16 bases spanning the gap. Germline-derived CDR1 and CDR2 are SNHLY and FYNNEI. CDR3 coding DNA: TGTGCCAGCAGTGACGGCTTCCGACGGGAGGAGACCCAGTACTTC. Its translation is CASSDGFRREETQYF.

This clone appeared once. The rearrangement joins TRBV2 to TRBJ2-3; the D is unclear. Trimming took 6 bases from V and 8 from J, leaving 15 bases between them. The CDR3 sequence is 13 residues long. Germline V gives CDR1 SNHLY, CDR2 FYNNEI. This chain's CDR3 is CASSRAYRGTQYF. The CDR3 DNA reads as TGTGCCAGCAGCAGAGCGTACAGAGGTACGCAGTATTTT.

The chain has TRBV24-1 and TRBJ2-7, with a tentative D call TRBD1 (5 bases). From germline, CDR1 is KGHDR and CDR2 SFDVKD. The V and J ends lost 9 bases and 0 bases respectively, with 17 bases between them. The CDR3 has 15 residues. Written as DNA, the CDR3 is TGTGCCACCGCGAGTTGGGGCGAAATCTCCTACGAGCAGTACTTC. It encodes CATASWGEISYEQYF.

The CDR3 sequence: CASSSGLAGGYYEQYF. The CDR3 nucleotides read TGTGCCAGCAGCTCTGGACTAGCGGGAGGATACTACGAGCAGTACTTC. The chain recombines TRBV7-2 with TRBJ2-7; 14 bases map to TRBD2. This CDR3 region has 16 residues. The junction had 5 bases not matched to a gene; V was cut back by 4 bases and J by 3 bases. Germline loops: CDR1 SGHTA, CDR2 FQGNSA.